This T cell receptor (beta chain) came from a study of shared clonotypes between healthy human individuals. Study results and caveats: All-four-donor shared clonotypes had higher generation probabilities than non-shared clonotypes did. Memory subsets generally showed lower estimated richness than naive subsets. There were few donors, and this limited the genetic and exposure-history diversity represented.

The CDR3 spans 15 residues. Deletions cut 2 bases from V and 4 bases from J, with 14 bases between. The germline CDR1 and CDR2 sequences are SGHTS and YDEGEE. For this clone: Its antigen remains unknown.

Deep-level settings were used for running the assay. Generated by immunoSEQ multiplex PCR, the TCRdb table keeps only in-frame clones and is missing some. The sample records about 730,000 clones, around 77% being singletons. The genes are TRBV5-8 and TRBJ2-3, with D perhaps TRBD2 (6 bases). The receptor's source is a young woman in good health. The sequencing input was memory CD4+ T cells sorted from blood. Subset noted: CD45RA-negative fraction. CDR3 sequence (DNA): TGTGCCAGCAGCTTTGGGGGGATGGTGGCAGATACGCAGTATTTT. This encodes CASSFGGMVADTQYF.